This T cell receptor (beta chain) was sequenced during a study of shared clonotypes between healthy human individuals. Across the whole study: The study used three CD4 naive, three CD4 memory, two CD8 naive and one CD8 memory plate per donor.

Sequenced by immunoSEQ multiplex PCR; TCRdb stores in-frame clones only, minus some. There are roughly 660,000 clones in the sample; roughly 87% occur only once, and 34% lies in the top ten. CDR1 and CDR2 from the germline V gene are LGHNT and FRNRAP. The CDR3 consists of 16 residues. V was clipped by 0 bases and J by 3 bases, with 14 bases between them. The chain joins TRBV12-5 to TRBJ2-5; a possible D gene is TRBD1 (5 bases). Sequences were obtained from memory CD8+ T cells from PBMCs. Documented subset: CD45RO+ cells pooled with CCR7-negative TemRA cells. This clonotype was sampled from a man younger than 30 in good health. Some clones in this sample may be carry-over from other donors' samples. The CDR3 DNA sequence: TGTGCTAGTGGTTTGGTAAGGGGCGGAGCAGAAGAGACCCAGTACTTC. It translates to CASGLVRGGAEETQYF.